This T cell receptor beta chain was observed in a study of blood T cell repertoires in COVID-19. Produced via immunoSEQ multiplex PCR; TCRdb's table is partial and in-frame only. The sample records 150,000 or so clones, 80% to 90% being singletons. V lost 0 bases, J lost 0 bases, and 8 bases stayed unmatched. The CDR3 extends over 17 amino acids. Per germline, CDR1 MNHEY and CDR2 SVGEGT. Cohorts were based on clinical histories the participants reported. The sequence was collected from a woman aged 50 to 60 who had recovered from COVID-19. The material sequenced was PBMCs or T cells enriched from blood (not recorded which). This chain links TRBV6-2 or TRBV6-3 with TRBJ2-7, with 7 bases that match TRBD1. CDR3 nucleotide sequence: TGTGCCAGCAGTTACTCGATGGGCAGGGACAGCTCCTACGAGCAGTACTTC. This gives the protein CASSYSMGRDSSYEQYF.